The source of this TCR beta chain is a study of beta chain features in type 1 diabetes. CD4+ naive, central memory, regulatory and stem cell-like memory cells were sorted via CD45RO/CCR7/CD25/CD127/CD95/CD27. Purities over 95% were achieved in all sorted populations. Trimming took 2 bases from V and 2 from J, leaving 13 bases between them. In germline, CDR1 is SNHLY, CDR2 FYNNEI. CDR3 size: 15 residues. This clone was seen only a few times. Its target is unknown. Every bit of the isolated RNA underwent reverse transcription, so sequencing read expressed TCRB transcripts. Measured with immunoSEQ multiplex PCR; TCRdb has only the in-frame clones, and not every one. The data contain some 300,000 clones, under 8.5% of them singletons. Study-level points and caveats: Researchers reported that naive, central memory and Treg TCRB repertoires appeared more similar in patients than in healthy donors. Insertions at VDJ junctions were less frequent in type 1 diabetes patients. These patients also deleted more nucleotides at the same junctions.

The TCR sequence derives from a woman in her late teens or twenties in good health. Sequences were obtained from central memory CD4+ T cells from blood. The gene calls are TRBV2 and TRBJ2-7; TRBD2 might be the D (6 bases). The CDR3 region is CASSEWGELAYEQYF. CDR3 sequence (DNA): TGTGCCAGCAGTGAATGGGGGGAGCTAGCCTACGAGCAGTACTTC.